This T cell receptor beta chain was identified in a study of T-cell memory formation after mild COVID-19. Overall study findings and caveats: Contracting CD4+ clones were located mainly in CM and EM, and CD8+ clones in EMRA. A second wave expanding day 15 to 37 was CD4+-biased; contracting clones were balanced. Pre-infection memory already had some responding clones, implying cross-reactive memory joined.

CDR1 SEHNR and CDR2 FQNEAQ come from the germline V gene (reference sequence). The CDR3 is made up of 15 amino acids. Constant-segment primers and 5'RACE yielded cDNA libraries for TCR alpha and TCR beta, each carrying sample barcodes and UMIs. MiXCR, run by TCRdb on the 5' RACE reads, gives a single entry per CDR3 protein. The sample includes 550,000 to 700,000 distinct CDR3 sequences, about a sixth seen only once; the top ten take more than 10%. This clonotype was detected only a few times. What it recognizes is unknown. One end of the junction does not line up with germline, which may come from a read error.

V and J are TRBV7-9 and TRBJ2-2, with D perhaps assigned TRBD1 or TRBD2 (5 bases each). This receptor was obtained from an adult woman who had mild COVID-19 (a few samples of this study predate the infection). Cell type and time point are not known. The sequenced material came from PBMCs or a T cell subset sorted from them (not recorded which). The CDR3 region is CASSLRGRRTGELSF. DNA of the CDR3: TGTGCCAGCAGCCTAAGGGGCAGGCGGACCGGGGAGCTGTCTTTT. Using reference TRBV7-9 and TRBJ2-2 for the parts outside the CDR3, the full variable domain is DTGVSQNPRHKITKRGQNVTFRCDPISEHNRLYWYRQTLGQGPEFLTYFQNEAQLEKSRLLSDRFSAERPKGSFSTLEIQRTEQGDSAMYLCASSLRGRRTGELSFGEGSRLTVL.